This entry concerns a single T cell receptor (beta chain). Its antigen is undetermined. TRB rearrangements spanning V, D and J were amplified using mixed TRB-A/B primers. Via MiXCR, TCRdb re-called the multiplex PCR reads, giving one row per CDR3 protein. The sample lists fewer than 6,000 distinct CDR3 sequences; around 30% were seen once. The CDR3 length is 14 residues. The ends were cut back, 5 bases at V and 0 bases at J, with 12 bases in the middle. Germline CDR1 DFQATT, CDR2 SNEGSKA (reference sequence). Amplification of TCR beta used genomic DNA extracted from peripheral blood. These data come from a study of T cell repertoires in aging, cancer and after chemotherapy. In the study overall: Donors were grouped into six age bands spanning 30 or younger through 70 or older.

Regarding the study as a whole: The repertoire data cannot show anything about immunological memory following chemotherapy.

Sequenced input: blood. The TCR originated in a human donor with a solid tumor. The rearrangement links TRBV20-1 to TRBJ2-3; D not certain. CDR3 sequence (DNA): TGCAGTGCTCTTCCAGGATGGAGCACAGATACGCAGTATTTT. It is translated as CSALPGWSTDTQYF.